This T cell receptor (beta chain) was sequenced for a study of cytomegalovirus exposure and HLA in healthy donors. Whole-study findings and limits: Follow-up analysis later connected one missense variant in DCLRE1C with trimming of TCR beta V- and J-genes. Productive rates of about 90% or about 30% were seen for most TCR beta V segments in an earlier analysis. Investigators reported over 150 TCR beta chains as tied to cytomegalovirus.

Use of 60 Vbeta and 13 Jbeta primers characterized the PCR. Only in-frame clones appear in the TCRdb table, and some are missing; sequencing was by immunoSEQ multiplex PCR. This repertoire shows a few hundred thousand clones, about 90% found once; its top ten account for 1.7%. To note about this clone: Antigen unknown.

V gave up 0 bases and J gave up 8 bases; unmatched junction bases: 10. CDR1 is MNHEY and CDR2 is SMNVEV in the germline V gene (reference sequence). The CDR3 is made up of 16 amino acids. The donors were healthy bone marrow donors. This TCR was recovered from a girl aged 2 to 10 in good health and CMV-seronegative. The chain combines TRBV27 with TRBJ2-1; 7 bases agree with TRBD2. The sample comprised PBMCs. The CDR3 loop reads CASSLSRASGKDEQFF. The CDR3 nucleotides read TGTGCCAGCAGTTTATCGAGGGCTAGCGGTAAAGATGAGCAGTTCTTC.